The 29 T cell receptor beta chains presented below share a single source sample, sequenced in a study of PD-L1 blockade in urothelial cancer. The data were produced by immunoSEQ multiplex PCR, yet TCRdb's version contains in-frame clones alone and is incomplete. This sample has more than 40,000 clones; around four fifths occur once, and the top ten carry roughly 15%. The time point is: peripheral blood 6 weeks after treatment start. Sequencing used PBMCs, obtained around atezolizumab (anti-PD-L1) treatment. These receptors were obtained from a man aged 55 to 70 with urothelial cancer.

This chain connects TRBV15 to TRBJ1-1; tentatively, D is TRBD1 (6 bases). The germline V and J ends were trimmed by 0 bases and 4 bases, with 12 bases remaining between them. Germline lookup yields CDR1 LNHNV and CDR2 YYDKDF (reference sequence). The CDR3 loop spans 15 amino acids. The CDR3 nucleotides are TGTGCCACCAGCAGAGATACCAACAGGGTCACTGAAGCTTTCTTT. Its protein product is CATSRDTNRVTEAFF.

The chain is built from TRBV28 and TRBJ2-4; unclear D gene. V was clipped by 6 bases and J by 0 bases, with 9 bases between them. In germline, CDR1 is MDHEN, CDR2 SYDVKM. There are 14 residues in the CDR3. The CDR3: CASSLPLAKNIQYF. The CDR3 nucleotides are TGTGCCAGCAGCCTCCCTCTAGCCAAAAACATTCAGTACTTC.

With regard to this clone: The germline gene is not matched at one end of the junction; a read error may be the cause. The rearrangement uses TRBV14 and TRBJ2-4; the D gene is possibly TRBD1 (6 bases). Germline V gives CDR1 SGHDN, CDR2 FVKESK. The CDR3 is 16 residues long. CDR3 nucleotides: TGTGCCAGCAGCTTCTCCCCCAGGGGACCCAAAAACATTCAGCACTTC. This codes for CASSFSPRGPKNIQHF. Looking up the rest from reference TRBV14 and TRBJ2-4 gives the full variable domain: EAGVTQFPSHSVIEKGQTVTLRCDPISGHDNLYWYRRVMGKEIKFLLHFVKESKQDESGMPNNRFLAERTGGTYSTLKVQPAELEDSGVYFCASSFSPRGPKNIQHFGAGTRLSVL.

The chain recombines TRBV11-2 with TRBJ2-7; TRBD1 matches 9 bases. V trimming: 5 bases; J trimming: 7 bases; junction bases outside the gene matches: 6. The CDR3 consists of 13 residues. Per germline, CDR1 SGHAT and CDR2 FQNNGV. The CDR3 loop reads CASSRGQGGEQYF. The CDR3 nucleotides are TGTGCCAGCAGCCGGGGACAGGGCGGTGAGCAGTACTTC. Looking up the rest from reference TRBV11-2 and TRBJ2-7 gives the full variable domain: EAGVAQSPRYKIIEKRQSVAFWCNPISGHATLYWYQQILGQGPKLLIQFQNNGVVDDSQLPKDRFSAERLKGVDSTLKIQPAKLEDSAVYLCASSRGQGGEQYFGPGTRLTVT.

This sequence joins TRBV30 and TRBJ2-6, with a weak D call TRBD1 (5 bases). Germline V lookup: CDR1 GTSNPN, CDR2 SVGIG (reference sequence). V lost 3 bases, J lost 0 bases, and 15 bases lay in between. The CDR3 has 17 amino acids. The CDR3 DNA reads TGTGCCTGGAGAAGGGGAAGAACTAACTCTGGGGCCAACGTCCTGACTTTC. Its protein is CAWRRGRTNSGANVLTF.

This chain joins TRBV5-1 and TRBJ1-3; a possible D gene is TRBD1 (6 bases). Per germline, CDR1 SGHRS and CDR2 YFSETQ. CDR3 length: 17 residues. The V gene lost 3 bases and the J gene lost 3 bases, with 19 bases spanning the gap. The CDR3, as DNA: TGCGCCAGCAGCTCCCTCGCCGGGGGGGCTGGTGGAAACACCATATATTTT. Its protein is CASSSLAGGAGGNTIYF.

V usage is TRBV7-9 and J usage is TRBJ2-7; D is perhaps TRBD2 (5 bases). The CDR3 is 14 amino acids. The germline V gene encodes CDR1 SEHNR and CDR2 FQNEAQ (reference sequence). Trimming removed 1 base from V and 2 bases from J, with 9 bases in between. This CDR3 reads CASSLEASTYEQYF. CDR3 in DNA: TGTGCCAGCAGCTTAGAGGCTAGCACCTACGAGCAGTACTTC.

A few counts support this clone. V usage is TRBV30 and J usage is TRBJ1-2; no definite D call. This CDR3 contains 10 residues. V lost 3 bases and J lost 8, with 7 bases in between. CDR1 GTSNPN and CDR2 SVGIG come from the germline V gene (reference sequence). The DNA for the CDR3 is TGTGCCTGGAGGGTGGAGGGCTACACCTTC. Its translation: CAWRVEGYTF.

Regarding this clone: The identical CDR3 is also encoded by other nucleotide sequences in the sample. This chain connects TRBV7-8 to TRBJ2-1, with 8 nucleotides matching TRBD2. The CDR3 covers 18 residues. Unmatched junction bases numbered 9, after V lost 0 bases and J lost 2 bases. Germline V gene sequence: CDR1 SGHVS, CDR2 FQNEAQ. The CDR3 sequence: CASSLAPPSGLPYNEQFF. In nucleotides, the CDR3 is TGTGCCAGCAGCTTAGCCCCCCCTAGCGGGCTACCCTACAATGAGCAGTTCTTC.

The chain recombines TRBV29-1 with TRBJ2-5; D is possibly TRBD1 (5 bases). The CDR3 totals 12 residues. From germline, CDR1 is SQVTM and CDR2 ANQGSEA. V lost 5 bases, J lost 1 base, and 8 bases lay in between. CDR3 DNA sequence: TGCAGCGTTTCAGGGCCCCAAGAGACCCAGTACTTC. Translation: CSVSGPQETQYF.

The chain is built from TRBV2 and TRBJ2-6; D is perhaps TRBD2 (5 bases). The germline V gene encodes CDR1 SNHLY and CDR2 FYNNEI. V gave up 9 bases and J gave up 2 bases, with 11 bases separating them. The CDR3 spans 14 residues. The CDR3 loop is CARPREAGANVLTF. The CDR3 DNA follows: TGTGCCAGACCGAGGGAAGCTGGGGCCAACGTCCTGACTTTC.

This chain joins TRBV28 and TRBJ1-5; the D is unclear. CDR1 and CDR2 from the germline V gene are MDHEN and SYDVKM. V lost 7 bases and J lost 0, with 10 bases in between. This CDR3 region has 14 residues. Here the CDR3 DNA reads TGTGCCAGCATCCGCGGGAATAGCAATCAGCCCCAGCATTTT. Amino acids: CASIRGNSNQPQHF.

This clone has only a few counts. This rearrangement joins TRBV7-2 to TRBJ1-2, with 7 nucleotides matching TRBD1. CDR1 SGHTA and CDR2 FQGNSA come from the germline V gene. This CDR3 contains 15 residues. V was clipped by 4 bases and J by 7 bases; unmatched bases: 12. CDR3 bases: TGTGCCAGCAGCTATGACTTAGGGGGCGTGGGTGGCTACACCTTC. This gives the protein CASSYDLGGVGGYTF.

The chain uses TRBV19 and TRBJ1-5; TRBD1 matches 9 bases. From germline, CDR1 is LNHDA and CDR2 SQIVND (reference sequence). The V segment lost 7 bases and the J segment 6 bases; nucleotides outside the gene matches: 13. The CDR3 sequence is 16 residues long. The CDR3 protein is CASNTIWTGVGQPQHF. The DNA for the CDR3 is TGTGCCAGTAACACAATCTGGACAGGGGTGGGTCAGCCCCAGCATTTT.

The gene calls are TRBV7-9 and TRBJ1-4; TRBD1 might be the D (5 bases). The CDR3 is made up of 14 amino acids. Germline V gene data show CDR1 as SEHNR and CDR2 as FQNEAQ (reference sequence). V was clipped by 1 base and J by 3 bases, with 6 bases between them. CDR3: CASSLGQPNEKLFF. For the CDR3, the DNA is TGTGCCAGCAGCTTAGGACAGCCTAATGAAAAACTGTTTTTT.

The CDR3 DNA reads TGTGCCAGCAGGCCGACAGAGAAGTATGGCTACACCTTC. It specifies CASRPTEKYGYTF. The V gene is TRBV11-2, the J gene TRBJ1-2, with D possibly being TRBD1 (5 bases). Germline V gene sequence: CDR1 SGHAT, CDR2 FQNNGV. V lost 6 bases, J lost 5 bases, and 13 bases lay in between. This CDR3 contains 13 residues.

V gene TRBV4-1 combines with J gene TRBJ2-5; 8 bases fit TRBD2. The CDR3 totals 17 residues. After removal of 3 bases from V and 2 bases from J, the junction contained 11 bases not matched to a gene. Germline values: CDR1 MGHRA, CDR2 YSYEKL. CDR3 in amino acids: CASSQSVSRGRQETQYF. CDR3 nucleotide sequence: TGCGCCAGCAGCCAGTCTGTCAGCCGCGGGAGGCAAGAGACCCAGTACTTC.

This clone was seen a single time. V is TRBV5-6 and J is TRBJ1-1; TRBD1 might be the D (5 bases). Germline V gene lookup returns CDR1 SGHDT and CDR2 YYEEEE. The ends were cut back, 3 bases at V and 11 bases at J, with 23 bases in the middle. There are 15 residues in the CDR3. The CDR3 loop is CASSWGQTSFSRAFF. CDR3 nucleotides: TGTGCCAGCAGCTGGGGCCAGACGTCTTTCTCTCGGGCTTTCTTT. Based on the CDR3 plus reference TRBV5-6 and TRBJ1-1, the full variable domain is DAGVTQSPTHLIKTRGQQVTLRCSPKSGHDTVSWYQQALGQGPQFIFQYYEEEERQRGNFPDRFSGHQFPNYSSELNVNALLLGDSALYLCASSWGQTSFSRAFFGQGTRLTVV.

J is TRBJ1-2 and V is TRBV6-1; perhaps TRBD1 as D (6 bases). The CDR3 loop spans 13 amino acids. Germline V gene lookup returns CDR1 MNHNS and CDR2 SASEGT. V was cut by 6 bases and J by 7 bases, with 15 bases left in between. The CDR3 reads CASRGGQTSGYTF. In DNA form, the CDR3 reads TGTGCCAGCAGGGGGGGGCAGACTAGTGGCTACACCTTC.

CDR3 protein: CASSPGGQAYGYTF. DNA of the CDR3: TGCGCCAGCAGCCCGGGGGGACAGGCGTATGGCTACACCTTC. V gene TRBV5-1 combines with J gene TRBJ1-2; the match to TRBD1 covers 8 bases. From germline, CDR1 is SGHRS and CDR2 YFSETQ. J gave up 5 bases and V 4 bases, and 7 bases lay outside the gene matches. The CDR3 extends over 14 amino acids. Using reference TRBV5-1 and TRBJ1-2 for the parts outside the CDR3, the full variable domain is KAGVTQTPRYLIKTRGQQVTLSCSPISGHRSVSWYQQTPGQGLQFLFEYFSETQRNKGNFPGRFSGRQFSNSRSEMNVSTLELGDSALYLCASSPGGQAYGYTFGSGTRLTVV.

The J gene is TRBJ2-3, the V gene TRBV5-1, with a possible D match to TRBD2 (5 bases). This CDR3 spans 16 amino acids. Germline CDR1 is SGHRS and CDR2 is YFSETQ. Deletions cut 0 bases from V and 0 bases from J, with 11 bases between. Written as DNA, the CDR3 is TGCGCCAGCAGCTTGGCTGGAGGAGCGAGCACAGATACGCAGTATTTT. The encoded protein is CASSLAGGASTDTQYF.

The count of this clone is one. This rearrangement joins TRBV20-1 to TRBJ2-1, with D uncertain. The V end lost 6 bases, the J end lost 7 bases, and 10 bases lay between the germline ends. This CDR3 region has 11 residues. Germline V lookup: CDR1 DFQATT, CDR2 SNEGSKA (reference sequence). This CDR3 is CSAPARNEQFF. CDR3 DNA: TGCAGTGCCCCCGCCAGGAATGAGCAGTTCTTC.

J is TRBJ2-5 and V is TRBV5-4, with 7 bases that match TRBD1. Trimming took 0 bases from V and 5 from J; bases not matched to a gene: 4. Looked up from germline, CDR1 is SGHNT and CDR2 is YYREEE (reference sequence). This CDR3 is 14 amino acids long. This CDR3 is CASSLEGAGETQYF. DNA of the CDR3: TGTGCCAGCAGCTTGGAGGGGGCAGGGGAGACCCAGTACTTC.

V gene TRBV18 combines with J gene TRBJ1-4; the match to TRBD1 covers 8 bases. The CDR3 length is 15 residues. Germline CDR1 is KGHSH and CDR2 is LQKENI. Trimming removed 4 bases from V and 0 bases from J; junction bases left unmatched: 1. In nucleotides, the CDR3 is TGTGCCAGCTCACTGACAGGGGCAACTAATGAAAAACTGTTTTTT. Translated, it gives CASSLTGATNEKLFF.

The chain links TRBV28 to TRBJ2-3; the match to TRBD2 covers 10 bases. After removal of 2 bases from V and 6 bases from J, the junction contained 2 bases not matched to a gene. Germline assignment: CDR1 MDHEN and CDR2 SYDVKM. The CDR3 contains 14 residues. The CDR3 DNA sequence: TGTGCCAGCAGTTTAGCTAGCGGGGGTGATACGCAGTATTTT. Its protein product is CASSLASGGDTQYF.

The chain couples TRBV5-6 to TRBJ1-2; no definite D call. Trimming took off 4 bases at V and 4 bases at J, with 14 bases between the two ends. Germline CDR1 and CDR2: SGHDT and YYEEEE. This CDR3 has 14 amino acids. For the CDR3, the DNA is TGTGCCAGCAGCCCAGGTACTTCTCTCTATGGCTACACCTTC. It translates to CASSPGTSLYGYTF.

Only a few counts were recorded for this clone. The chain couples TRBV28 to TRBJ2-7; 8 bases are shared with TRBD1. V lost 6 bases, J lost 0 bases, and 10 bases stayed unmatched. The CDR3 is made up of 16 amino acids. Germline V gene lookup returns CDR1 MDHEN and CDR2 SYDVKM. CDR3 sequence (DNA): TGTGCCAGCAGAGACAGGGGCGCAAGCCACTCCTACGAGCAGTACTTC. It translates to CASRDRGASHSYEQYF.

V usage is TRBV5-1 and J usage is TRBJ2-3, with TRBD1 identical over 11 bases. The CDR3 runs 16 residues. Trimming at V came to 2 bases and at J to 3 bases, leaving 5 bases not matched to a gene. Germline values: CDR1 SGHRS, CDR2 YFSETQ. The CDR3 DNA sequence: TGCGCCAGCAGCTTAGTGGGACAGGGGGAAACAGATACGCAGTATTTT. This codes for CASSLVGQGETDTQYF.

This CDR3 reads CASSLSGGETQYF. The CDR3 region has the DNA TGCGCCAGCAGCTTGTCCGGGGGGGAGACCCAGTACTTC. The V call is TRBV5-1, the J call TRBJ2-5; 7 bases align to TRBD2. This CDR3 is 13 amino acids long. CDR1 SGHRS and CDR2 YFSETQ come from the germline V gene. V was pared by 1 base and J by 5 bases, with 2 bases of the junction left unmatched.